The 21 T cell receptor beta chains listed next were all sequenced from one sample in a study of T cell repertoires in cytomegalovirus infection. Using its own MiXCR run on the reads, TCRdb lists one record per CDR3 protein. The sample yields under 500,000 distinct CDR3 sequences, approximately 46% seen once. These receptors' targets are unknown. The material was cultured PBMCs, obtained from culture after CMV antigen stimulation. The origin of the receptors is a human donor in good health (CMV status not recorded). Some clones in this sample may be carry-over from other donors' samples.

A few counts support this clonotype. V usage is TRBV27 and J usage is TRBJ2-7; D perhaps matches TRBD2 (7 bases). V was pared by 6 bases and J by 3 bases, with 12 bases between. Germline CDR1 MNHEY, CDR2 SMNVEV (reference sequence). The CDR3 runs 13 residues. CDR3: CASRGGGSYEQYF. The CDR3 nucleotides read TGTGCCAGCAGAGGGGGGGGAAGCTACGAGCAGTACTTC.

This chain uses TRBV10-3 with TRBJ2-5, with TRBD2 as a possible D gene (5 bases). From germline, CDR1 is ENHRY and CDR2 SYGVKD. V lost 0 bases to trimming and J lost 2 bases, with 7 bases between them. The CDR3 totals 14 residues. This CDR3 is CAISESTGQETQYF. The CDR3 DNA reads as TGTGCCATCAGTGAGTCGACGGGACAAGAGACCCAGTACTTC.

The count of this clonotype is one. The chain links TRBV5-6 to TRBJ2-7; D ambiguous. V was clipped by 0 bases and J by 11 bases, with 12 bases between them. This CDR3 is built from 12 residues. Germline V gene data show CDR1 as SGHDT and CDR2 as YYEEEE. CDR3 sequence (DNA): TGTGCCAGCAGCTTGGGTTTGACTGTGGAGTACTTC. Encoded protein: CASSLGLTVEYF.

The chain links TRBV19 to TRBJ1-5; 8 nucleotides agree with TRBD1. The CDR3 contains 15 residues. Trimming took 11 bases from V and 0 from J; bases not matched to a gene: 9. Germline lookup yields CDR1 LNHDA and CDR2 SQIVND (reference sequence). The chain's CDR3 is CARGTGGNSNQPQHF. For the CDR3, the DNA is TGTGCCCGTGGAACAGGGGGAAATAGCAATCAGCCCCAGCATTTT.

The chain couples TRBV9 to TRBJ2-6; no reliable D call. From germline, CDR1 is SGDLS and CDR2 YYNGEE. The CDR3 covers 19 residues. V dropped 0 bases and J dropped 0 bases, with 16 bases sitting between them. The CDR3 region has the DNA TGTGCCAGCAGCGTAGAATCGAGAGCCTATGGCTCTGGGGCCAACGTCCTGACTTTC. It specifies CASSVESRAYGSGANVLTF.

The CDR3 DNA is TGTGCCAGCAGCCAAGTTACAGGGCCATCCTACGAGCAGTACTTC. Translation: CASSQVTGPSYEQYF. This rearrangement joins TRBV4-2 to TRBJ2-7; a weak D match, TRBD1 (6 bases). V lost 1 base and J lost 1, with 11 bases in between. Germline lookup yields CDR1 LGHNA and CDR2 YNFKEQ. CDR3 length equals 15 residues.

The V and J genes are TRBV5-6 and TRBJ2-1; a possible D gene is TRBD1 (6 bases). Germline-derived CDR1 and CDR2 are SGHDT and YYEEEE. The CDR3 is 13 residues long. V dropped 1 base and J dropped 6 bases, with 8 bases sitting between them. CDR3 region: CASSLYRVNEQFF. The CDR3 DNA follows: TGTGCCAGCAGCTTGTACAGGGTCAATGAGCAGTTCTTC.

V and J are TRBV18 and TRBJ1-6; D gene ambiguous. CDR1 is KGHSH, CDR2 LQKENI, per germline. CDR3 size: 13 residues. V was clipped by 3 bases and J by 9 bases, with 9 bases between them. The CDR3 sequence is CASSPAPGSPLHF. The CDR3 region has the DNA TGTGCCAGCTCACCCGCGCCCGGTTCACCCCTCCACTTT.

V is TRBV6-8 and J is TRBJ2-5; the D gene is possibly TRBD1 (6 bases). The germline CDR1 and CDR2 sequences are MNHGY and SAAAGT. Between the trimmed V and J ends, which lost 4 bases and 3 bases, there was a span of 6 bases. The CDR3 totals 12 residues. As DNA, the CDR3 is TGTGCCAGCAGTTGGGACAAAGAGACCCAGTACTTC. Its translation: CASSWDKETQYF.

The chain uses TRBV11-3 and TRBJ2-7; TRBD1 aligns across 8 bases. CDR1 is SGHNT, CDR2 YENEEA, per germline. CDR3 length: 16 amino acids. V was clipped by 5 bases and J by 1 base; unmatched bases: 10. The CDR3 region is CASSLLGQGASYEQYF. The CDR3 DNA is TGTGCCAGCAGCCTCCTCGGGCAGGGGGCATCCTACGAGCAGTACTTC.

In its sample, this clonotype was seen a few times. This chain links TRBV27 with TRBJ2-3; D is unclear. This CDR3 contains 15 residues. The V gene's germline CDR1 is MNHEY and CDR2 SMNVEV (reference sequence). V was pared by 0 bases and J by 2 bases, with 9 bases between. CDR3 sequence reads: CASSLSPATTDTQYF. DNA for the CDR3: TGTGCCAGCAGTTTATCTCCAGCGACCACAGATACGCAGTATTTT.

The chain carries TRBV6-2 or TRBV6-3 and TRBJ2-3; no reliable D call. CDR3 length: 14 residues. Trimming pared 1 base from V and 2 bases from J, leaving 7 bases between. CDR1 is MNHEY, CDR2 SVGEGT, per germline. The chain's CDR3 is CASSYWRDTDTQYF. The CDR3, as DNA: TGTGCCAGCAGTTACTGGAGAGACACAGATACGCAGTATTTT.

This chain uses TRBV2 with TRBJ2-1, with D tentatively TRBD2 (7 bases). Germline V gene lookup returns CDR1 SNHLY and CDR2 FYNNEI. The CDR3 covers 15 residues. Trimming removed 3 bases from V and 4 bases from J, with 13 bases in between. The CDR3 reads CASSELRGGYNEQFF. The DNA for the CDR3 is TGTGCCAGCAGTGAGTTAAGGGGGGGATACAATGAGCAGTTCTTC.

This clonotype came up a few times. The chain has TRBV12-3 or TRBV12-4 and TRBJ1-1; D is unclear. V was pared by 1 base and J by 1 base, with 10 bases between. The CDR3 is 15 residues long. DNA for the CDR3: TGTGCCAGCAGTTTAGGCGGATTTGGGAACACTGAAGCTTTCTTT. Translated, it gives CASSLGGFGNTEAFF.

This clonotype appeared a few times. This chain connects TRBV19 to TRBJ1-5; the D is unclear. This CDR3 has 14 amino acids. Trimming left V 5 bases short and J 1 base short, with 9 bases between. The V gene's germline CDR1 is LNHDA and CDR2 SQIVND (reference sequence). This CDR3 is CASSSAASNQPQHF. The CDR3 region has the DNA TGTGCCAGTAGTTCAGCAGCGAGCAATCAGCCCCAGCATTTT.

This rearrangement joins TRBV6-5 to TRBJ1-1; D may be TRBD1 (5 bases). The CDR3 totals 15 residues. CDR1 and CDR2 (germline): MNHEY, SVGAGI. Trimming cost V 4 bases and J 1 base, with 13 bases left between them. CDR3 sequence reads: CASSFTGHPNTEAFF. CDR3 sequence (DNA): TGTGCCAGCAGTTTTACCGGACACCCGAACACTGAAGCTTTCTTT.

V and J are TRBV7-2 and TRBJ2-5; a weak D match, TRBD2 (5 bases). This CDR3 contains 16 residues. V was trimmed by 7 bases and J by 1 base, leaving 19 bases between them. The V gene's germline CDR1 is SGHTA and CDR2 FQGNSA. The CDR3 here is CASTPREPGGQETQYF. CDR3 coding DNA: TGTGCCAGCACCCCCCGGGAACCGGGCGGCCAAGAGACCCAGTACTTC. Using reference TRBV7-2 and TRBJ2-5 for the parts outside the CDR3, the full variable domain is GAGVSQSPSNKVTEKGKDVELRCDPISGHTALYWYRQSLGQGLEFLIYFQGNSAPDKSGLPSDRFSAERTGGSVSTLTIQRTQQEDSAVYLCASTPREPGGQETQYFGPGTRLLVL.

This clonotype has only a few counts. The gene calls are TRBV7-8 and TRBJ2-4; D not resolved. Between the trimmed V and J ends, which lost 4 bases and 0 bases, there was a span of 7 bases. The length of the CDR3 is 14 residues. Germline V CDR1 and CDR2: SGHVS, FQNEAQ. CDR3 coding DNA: TGTGCCAGCAGCTGGTCGAGAGCCAAAAACATTCAGTACTTC. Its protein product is CASSWSRAKNIQYF.

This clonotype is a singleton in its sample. This chain's CDR3 is CASSSSLGAHWGTQYF. The CDR3 DNA is TGTGCCAGCAGCTCGAGCCTCGGGGCCCACTGGGGTACGCAGTATTTT. The rearrangement uses TRBV7-2 and TRBJ2-3; the D call may be TRBD1 or TRBD2 (5 bases each). Trimming left V 4 bases short and J 8 bases short, with 22 bases between. Per the germline V gene, CDR1 is SGHTA and CDR2 is FQGNSA. The CDR3 extends over 16 amino acids.

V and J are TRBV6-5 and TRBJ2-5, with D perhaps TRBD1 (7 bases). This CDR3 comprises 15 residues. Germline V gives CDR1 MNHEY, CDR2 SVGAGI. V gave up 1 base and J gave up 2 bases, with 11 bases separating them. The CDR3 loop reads CASSYWSGGQETQYF. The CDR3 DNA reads TGTGCCAGCAGTTACTGGTCAGGGGGGCAAGAGACCCAGTACTTC.

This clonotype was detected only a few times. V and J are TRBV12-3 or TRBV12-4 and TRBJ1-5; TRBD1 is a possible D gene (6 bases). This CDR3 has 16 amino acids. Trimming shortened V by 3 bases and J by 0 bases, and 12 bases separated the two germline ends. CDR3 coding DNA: TGTGCCAGCAGTTTGGGGGGCCCCAATAGCAATCAGCCCCAGCATTTT. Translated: CASSLGGPNSNQPQHF.